The T cell receptor (beta chain) described here comes from a study of T cell changes during pregnancy in multiple sclerosis. The CDR3 spans 14 residues. Trimming at V came to 6 bases and at J to 1 base, leaving 4 bases not matched to a gene. Per the germline V gene, CDR1 is SGHRS and CDR2 is YFSETQ. Here immunoSEQ multiplex PCR was the method, and the copy in TCRdb shows in-frame clones only, minus some. In the table there are 50,000 to 70,000 clones, roughly 92% of which are singletons. J is TRBJ2-3 and V is TRBV5-1; 8 bases are shared with TRBD2. The sequenced sample was peripheral blood, obtained in the second trimester of pregnancy. The clonotype comes from a female donor with multiple sclerosis, enrolled in a pregnancy study. This chain's CDR3 is CASNSGGRTDTQYF. The CDR3 DNA reads TGCGCCAGCAACAGCGGGGGCCGCACAGATACGCAGTATTTT.